Listed here are 12 T cell receptor beta chains from one sample, sequenced in a study of synovial regulatory T cells in juvenile arthritis. Assay used: immunoSEQ multiplex PCR; TCRdb lists only in-frame clones, some missing. Its table lists about 1,400 clones. The synovial samples were synovial fluid, paired with peripheral blood from each active arthritis patient. The sequencing input was Treg cells from the synovium. All receptors come from a donor under 30 with juvenile idiopathic arthritis.

Considering frequency, this clone is hyperexpanded. The rearrangement uses TRBV5-4 and TRBJ2-6. This CDR3 has 15 residues. No DNA was logged. Per germline, CDR1 SGHNT and CDR2 YYREEE (reference sequence). CDR3 region: CASSLAWSGANVLTF. The full variable domain, in which reference TRBV5-4 and TRBJ2-6 provide the parts outside the CDR3, is ETGVTQSPTHLIKTRGQQVTLRCSSQSGHNTVSWYQQALGQGPQFIFQYYREEENGRGNFPPRFSGLQFPNYSSELNVNALELDDSALYLCASSLAWSGANVLTFGAGSRLTVL.

This clone registers medium-sized by frequency. The chain joins TRBV14 to TRBJ1-2. Germline values: CDR1 SGHDN, CDR2 FVKESK. The CDR3 is made up of 15 amino acids. The DNA is unrecorded. CDR3 protein: CASSQVGKENYGYTF.

The chain carries TRBV9 and TRBJ2-7; as DNA is missing, the TRBD2 call by TCRdb cannot be tested. Germline loops: CDR1 SGDLS, CDR2 YYNGEE. The CDR3 has 15 amino acids. No DNA was logged. The CDR3 sequence is CASSEGLAGLYEQYF.

This clone registers large by frequency. The chain uses TRBV19 and TRBJ1-5; the D gene TCRdb calls, TRBD1, cannot be checked with no DNA. The germline gives CDR1 LNHDA, CDR2 SQIVND (reference sequence). The CDR3 is 16 amino acids. DNA is not on record. CDR3: CASSGDRGVGNQPQHF. Filled out from reference TRBV19 and TRBJ1-5, the complete variable domain reads DGGITQSPKYLFRKEGQNVTLSCEQNLNHDAMYWYRQDPGQGLRLIYYSQIVNDFQKGDIAEGYSVSREKKESFPLTVTSAQKNPTAFYLCASSGDRGVGNQPQHFGDGTRLSIL.

Considering frequency, this clone is medium-sized. The chain has TRBV6-5 and TRBJ2-2. Germline-derived CDR1 and CDR2 are MNHEY and SVGAGI. There are 16 residues in the CDR3. The DNA sequence is not available. CDR3 region: CASSYPVGRDTGELFF.

This clone registers medium-sized by frequency. The CDR3 reads CASTTPGVSLHF. J is TRBJ1-6 and V is TRBV6-1; with no DNA, the TCRdb D assignment of TRBD1 cannot be verified. The CDR3 is made up of 12 amino acids. A DNA sequence was not provided. From germline, CDR1 is MNHNS and CDR2 SASEGT.

The chain employs TRBV4-3 and TRBJ2-3. Germline lookup yields CDR1 LGHNA and CDR2 YSLEER. CDR3 size: 17 residues. No DNA has been recorded. The CDR3 protein is CASSPTVQSKRTDTQYF.

This chain uses TRBV30 with TRBJ1-1. Per germline, CDR1 GTSNPN and CDR2 SVGIG (reference sequence). The CDR3 has 16 amino acids. No DNA was logged. CDR3 amino acids: CAWSVGWRGPSDEAFF.

The chain recombines TRBV29-1 with TRBJ2-7; the TRBD1 assignment by TCRdb is unverifiable without DNA. Germline lookup yields CDR1 SQVTM and CDR2 ANQGSEA. There are 13 residues in the CDR3. No DNA is recorded. The chain's CDR3 is CSVARGGHYEQYF.

Measured by frequency, this clone is medium-sized. The chain links TRBV6-1 to TRBJ2-7; TCRdb returns TRBD1, unconfirmable since there is no DNA. The CDR3 covers 14 residues. The entry carries no DNA sequence. Germline V gene data show CDR1 as MNHNS and CDR2 as SASEGT. The CDR3 protein is CASAIDRGAYEQYF.

In terms of frequency, this clone is medium-sized. This chain uses TRBV5-1 with TRBJ2-7; TCRdb reports TRBD2, a call that lacks DNA to check it against. This CDR3 is built from 14 residues. The DNA is not on file. Germline V gives CDR1 SGHRS, CDR2 YFSETQ. CDR3 region: CASSSAGGLDEQYF.

V usage is TRBV30 and J usage is TRBJ1-5. CDR3 size: 12 residues. No DNA sequence is on record. The germline V gene has CDR1 GTSNPN and CDR2 SVGIG (reference sequence). This CDR3 reads CAWNKAIGPQHF.